This T cell receptor (beta chain) was obtained from a study of cytomegalovirus exposure and HLA in healthy donors. PCR primers comprised 60 Vbeta and 13 Jbeta primers. This table comes from immunoSEQ multiplex PCR, and its TCRdb copy is limited to in-frame clones, with some not included. The table includes about 150,000 clones, approximately 60% detected once. The V gene end was trimmed by 7 bases and the J gene end by 1 base; junction bases not matched to a gene: 4. The length of the CDR3 is 14 residues. The germline V gene has CDR1 SGHNT and CDR2 YYREEE (reference sequence). The sample taken for sequencing was PBMCs. The clonotype was recovered from a human donor in good health. V usage is TRBV5-4 and J usage is TRBJ2-5, with 10 bases fitting TRBD1. In DNA, the CDR3 is TGTGCCAGCTACCGGGACAGGGGCCAAGAGACCCAGTACTTC. Protein product: CASYRDRGQETQYF.